This TCR beta chain was captured in a study of blood T cell repertoires in COVID-19. Background on the study: Sample material is recorded as cDNA or gDNA derived from T cells, B-cell-depleted T cells, or PBMCs.

V was clipped by 2 bases and J by 2 bases, with 7 bases between them. CDR1 is MNHEY and CDR2 is SVGEGT in the germline V gene. The CDR3 has 13 amino acids. Assay used: immunoSEQ multiplex PCR; TCRdb lists only in-frame clones, some missing. The sample records under 75,000 clones, about nine tenths being singletons. This receptor was identified in a woman under 30 with acute or convalescent COVID-19. The sequenced sample consisted of peripheral blood. The rearrangement joins TRBV6-2 or TRBV6-3 to TRBJ2-7, with D maybe TRBD2 (5 bases). The CDR3 here is CASSYAGAYEQYF. The CDR3 DNA reads as TGTGCCAGCAGTTACGCGGGCGCCTACGAGCAGTACTTC.